The clone carrying this TCR beta chain showed up just once. Other DNA sequences from this sample encode an identical CDR3 as well. This sample stems from a study of blood T cell repertoires in COVID-19. Study-wide background: Samples of COVID-19 (acute and convalescent) were obtained from the United States, Italy and Spain. From T cells, B-cell-depleted T cells, or PBMCs came the material, which was cDNA or gDNA.

With 0 bases removed from V and 3 bases from J, the gap between germline ends came to 6 bases. The V gene's germline CDR1 is LNHNV and CDR2 YYDKDF (reference sequence). The CDR3 is 13 amino acids. Original processing notes: Using reference gene primer amplification, nucleated cell counts were estimated. Using immunoSEQ multiplex PCR, the repertoire was profiled, and TCRdb retains in-frame clones only, with some absent. V, J and clone size are taken as reported in that table, and D and trimming were inferred from the DNA itself. The sample consists of 100,000 or so clones, around 83% of them appearing once.

The clonotype was recovered from a human donor in a cohort sampled during active COVID-19. The chain combines TRBV15 with TRBJ2-7; D possibly corresponds to TRBD2 (5 bases). The sample comprised peripheral blood. The CDR3 sequence is CATSRDRGYEQYF. DNA of the CDR3: TGTGCCACCAGCAGAGATCGGGGCTACGAGCAGTACTTC.